The 10 T cell receptor beta chains below come from one sample, sequenced in a study of blood T cell repertoires in COVID-19. TCRdb keeps only in-frame clones here, not all; method: immunoSEQ multiplex PCR. The data hold 200,000 to 300,000 clones, with 70% to 90% observed a single time. The source material was PBMCs or T cells enriched from blood (not recorded which). The receptor set was obtained from a woman between 40 and 55 years old with acute COVID-19.

V and J are TRBV3-1 (or the pseudogene TRBV3-2) and TRBJ1-1; D call uncertain. The CDR3 extends over 17 amino acids. With 0 bases removed from V and 2 bases from J, the gap between germline ends came to 16 bases. Germline V gene sequence: CDR1 LGHDT, CDR2 YNNKEL (reference sequence). DNA of the CDR3: TGTGCCAGCAGCCAAGATTCTGTACTCGAGATTAACACTGAAGCTTTCTTT. Its protein is CASSQDSVLEINTEAFF.

The chain carries TRBV19 and TRBJ2-1; D gene unclear. Trimming took off 1 base at V and 8 bases at J, with 9 bases between the two ends. CDR3 length: 13 amino acids. CDR1 LNHDA and CDR2 SQIVND come from the germline V gene (reference sequence). The CDR3 nucleotides read TGTGCCAGTAGTATAGTTACTACTGATGAGCAGTTCTTC. Translating it yields CASSIVTTDEQFF.

J is TRBJ1-4 and V is TRBV9; tentatively, D is TRBD1 (5 bases). V was pared by 3 bases and J by 8 bases, with 17 bases between. Germline loops: CDR1 SGDLS, CDR2 YYNGEE. This CDR3 comprises 15 residues. The CDR3 coding sequence is TGTGCCAGCAGCGGCGGACATCTAGAAGGGGAAAAACTGTTTTTT. Protein sequence: CASSGGHLEGEKLFF.

The chain employs TRBV6-5 and TRBJ1-1, with TRBD1 matching 7 bases. V lost 7 bases to trimming and J lost 4 bases; unmatched junction nucleotides: 9. The CDR3 spans 14 residues. Germline V lookup: CDR1 MNHEY, CDR2 SVGAGI. CDR3 sequence (DNA): TGTGCCAGCAAGCTACAGGGGATCGGCACTGAAGCTTTCTTT. This codes for CASKLQGIGTEAFF.

This chain connects TRBV5-1 to TRBJ2-1; 9 bases align to TRBD1. This CDR3 has 14 residues. After removal of 5 bases from V and 7 bases from J, the junction contained 7 bases not matched to a gene. The germline CDR1 and CDR2 sequences are SGHRS and YFSETQ. CDR3 loop: CASSVGQGLNEQFF. CDR3 nucleotide sequence: TGCGCCAGCAGTGTGGGACAGGGACTGAATGAGCAGTTCTTC.

The chain joins TRBV30 to TRBJ1-1; the match to TRBD1 covers 9 bases. Germline CDR1 is GTSNPN and CDR2 is SVGIG (reference sequence). The length of the CDR3 is 14 residues. Trimming cost V 5 bases and J 3 bases; bases outside gene matches: 7. The DNA for the CDR3 is TGTGCCTGGGACCTCCGGGACAGGGACACTGAAGCTTTCTTT. Translating it yields CAWDLRDRDTEAFF.

The rearrangement links TRBV7-8 to TRBJ1-1; 8 bases fit TRBD1. The CDR3 extends over 15 amino acids. V was pared by 4 bases and J by 0 bases, with 4 bases of the junction left unmatched. Germline-derived CDR1 and CDR2 are SGHVS and FQNEAQ. The CDR3 region is CASSWSGGVNTEAFF. Written as DNA, the CDR3 is TGTGCCAGCAGCTGGTCAGGGGGCGTGAACACTGAAGCTTTCTTT. Full variable domain (missing parts from reference TRBV7-8 and TRBJ1-1): GAGVSQSPRYKVAKRGQDVALRCDPISGHVSLFWYQQALGQGPEFLTYFQNEAQLDKSGLPSDRFFAERPEGSVSTLKIQRTQQEDSAVYLCASSWSGGVNTEAFFGQGTRLTVV.

This chain joins TRBV6-1 and TRBJ2-3; D unresolved. Trimming left V 1 base short and J 4 bases short, with 6 bases between. This CDR3 is built from 13 residues. CDR1 is MNHNS, CDR2 SASEGT, per germline. CDR3 coding DNA: TGTGCCAGCAGTGAAGGCCGCGCAGATACGCAGTATTTT. Translating gives CASSEGRADTQYF.

V gene TRBV10-3 combines with J gene TRBJ2-3; no firm D call. The CDR3 consists of 14 residues. Trimming shortened V by 4 bases and J by 3 bases, and 11 bases separated the two germline ends. The germline CDR1 and CDR2 sequences are ENHRY and SYGVKD. CDR3 amino acids: CAISGSSTTDTQYF. DNA for the CDR3: TGTGCCATCAGTGGAAGTAGCACGACAGATACGCAGTATTTT.

J is TRBJ2-3 and V is TRBV4-1; 9 bases map to TRBD2. There are 18 residues in the CDR3. Germline-derived CDR1 and CDR2 are MGHRA and YSYEKL. V gave up 2 bases and J gave up 0 bases; unmatched junction bases: 9. Here the CDR3 reads CASSQQPGLASSTDTQYF. In DNA, the CDR3 is TGCGCCAGCAGCCAACAACCGGGACTAGCTTCTAGCACAGATACGCAGTATTTT.